The present T cell receptor beta chain was sequenced within a study of neurological immune-mediated disorders. As for the cDNA, it was generated by 5'RACE with 10-nucleotide random UMIs. TCRdb reprocessed the 5' RACE reads via MiXCR and lists one record per CDR3 protein. This table has roughly 90,000 distinct CDR3 sequences, around 3.6% appearing once. V lost 6 bases and J lost 1; bases outside the gene matches: 4. Germline V gene lookup returns CDR1 SNHLY and CDR2 FYNNEI. This CDR3 has 14 residues. The study, taken as a whole, reports: HTLV-1-associated myelopathy led in TCR clonal expansion, while multiple sclerosis ranked lowest, below healthy controls. None of the CDR3 amino acid sequences in expanded clones turned up in more than one subject, which points to private repertoires in all groups.

It was from 2 million PBMCs stored at -80 C that the unsorted libraries were obtained. This clonotype occurred many times. Its cognate antigen is unknown. The sequenced material came from PBMCs. The chain carries TRBV2 and TRBJ1-1; 8 nucleotides agree with TRBD1. The sequence came from a woman aged 50 to 60 with multiple sclerosis. CDR3 DNA: TGTGCCAGCAGCCAACAGGGGGAGAACACTGAAGCTTTCTTT. Protein product: CASSQQGENTEAFF.